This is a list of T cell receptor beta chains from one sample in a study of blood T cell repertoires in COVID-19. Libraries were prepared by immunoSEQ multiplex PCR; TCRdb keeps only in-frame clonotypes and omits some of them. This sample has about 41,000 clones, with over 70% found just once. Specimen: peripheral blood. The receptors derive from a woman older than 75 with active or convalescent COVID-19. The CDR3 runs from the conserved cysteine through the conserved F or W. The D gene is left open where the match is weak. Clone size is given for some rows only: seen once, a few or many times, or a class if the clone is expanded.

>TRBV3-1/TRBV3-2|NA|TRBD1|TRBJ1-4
TGTGCCAGCAGCCAAGAAAAAGAGGGGGCGTTGAATGAAAAACTGTTTTTT
CASSQEKEGALNEKLFF
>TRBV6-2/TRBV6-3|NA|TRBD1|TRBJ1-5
TGTGCCAGCAGTTACCCTTACAGGGGGTCAAGCCAGCCCCAGCATTTT
CASSYPYRGSSQPQHF
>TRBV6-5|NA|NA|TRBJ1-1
TGTGCCAGCTTATCGAGGGCGCAGAACACTGAAGCTTTCTTT
CASLSRAQNTEAFF
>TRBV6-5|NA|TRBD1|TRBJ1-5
TGTGCCAGCAGCTTACAGGGGGCTCGGGGCCAGCCCCAGCATTTT
CASSLQGARGQPQHF
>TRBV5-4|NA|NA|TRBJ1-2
TGTGCCAGCAGCTTGGACAGGATCTATGGCTACACCTTC
CASSLDRIYGYTF
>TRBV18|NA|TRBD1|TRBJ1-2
TGTGCCAGCTCACCACCGACGACAGGGTACAACTATGGCTACACCTTC
CASSPPTTGYNYGYTF
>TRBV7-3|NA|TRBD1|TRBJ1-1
TGTGCCAGCAGCCCCAGCTGGGACAGGGTAAACACTGAAGCTTTCTTT
CASSPSWDRVNTEAFF
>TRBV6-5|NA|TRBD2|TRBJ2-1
TGTGCCAGCAGTTACCCGAAGACTAGCGGCTACAATGAGCAGTTCTTC
CASSYPKTSGYNEQFF
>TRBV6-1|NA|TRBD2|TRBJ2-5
TGTGCCAGCAGTGATGGCTTGGTAGCGGGGAACCAAGAGACCCAGTACTTC
CASSDGLVAGNQETQYF
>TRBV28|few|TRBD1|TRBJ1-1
TGTGCCAGCAGTTTTTGGACAGGATCCACTGAAGCTTTCTTT
CASSFWTGSTEAFF
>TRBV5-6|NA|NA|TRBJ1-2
TGTGCCAGCAGCCCGGGAACAATTGCCAGCGGCTACACCTTC
CASSPGTIASGYTF
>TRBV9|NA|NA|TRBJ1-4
TGTGCCAGCAGCGTAGGGCAGGGTGTACGTGGGATTAATGAAAAACTGTTTTTT
CASSVGQGVRGINEKLFF
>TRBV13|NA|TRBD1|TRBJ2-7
TGTGCCAGCAGTCGGGACAGGGGTGGGATACAGCAGTACTTC
CASSRDRGGIQQYF
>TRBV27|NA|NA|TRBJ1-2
TGTGCCAGCAGCCCTCTCGGGGGGCGACAGAACTATGGCTACACCTTC
CASSPLGGRQNYGYTF
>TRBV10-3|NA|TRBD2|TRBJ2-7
TGTGCCATCAGTGATCACGGGACTAGCGGGAAGACTACCTACGAGCAGTACTTC
CAISDHGTSGKTTYEQYF
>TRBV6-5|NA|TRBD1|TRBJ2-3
TGTGCCAGCAGTTACTCGTTGGGACAGGGTAGCTTTACGCAGTATTTT
CASSYSLGQGSFTQYF
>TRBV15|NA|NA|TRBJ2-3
TGTGCCACCAGCACTATAGCAACAGATACGCAGTATTTT
CATSTIATDTQYF
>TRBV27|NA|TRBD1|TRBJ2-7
TGTGCCAGCAGTGACACCGGGACAGGGAACTACGAGCAGTACTTC
CASSDTGTGNYEQYF
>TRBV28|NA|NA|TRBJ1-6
TGTGCCAGCAACCTCATCTTGGGCGGGACCCCGAATTCACCCCTCCACTTT
CASNLILGGTPNSPLHF
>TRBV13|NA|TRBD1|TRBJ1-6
TGTGCCAGCAGCCCACGGACAGGGGTTTCACCCCTCCACTTT
CASSPRTGVSPLHF
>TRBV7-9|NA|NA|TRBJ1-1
TGTGCCAGCAGCTTAGATGGTTCGGGTCCAGCTTTCTTT
CASSLDGSGPAFF
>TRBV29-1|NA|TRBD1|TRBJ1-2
TGCAGCGTCCTGACAGGGGACTATGGCTACACCTTC
CSVLTGDYGYTF
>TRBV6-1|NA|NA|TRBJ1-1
TGTGCCAGCAGTGAATTGGGGCGGAACACTGAAGCTTTCTTT
CASSELGRNTEAFF
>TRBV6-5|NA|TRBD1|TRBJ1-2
TGTGCCAGCAGTTACGCCGGACAGGGGTATGGCTACACCTTC
CASSYAGQGYGYTF